The 16 T cell receptor beta chains given below trace back to one sample, sequenced in a study of metastatic and nonmetastatic thyroid tumors. All patients were treatment-naive before thyroid surgery. TCRdb re-analyzed the PCR reads using MiXCR. The sample yields 26,000 or so clones, approximately 16% seen once. Sample: blood. The receptors were gathered from a female donor with papillary thyroid cancer or a benign thyroid nodule (not recorded which). Some clones in this sample may be carry-over from other donors' samples.

There are many counts of this clone. The V and J genes are TRBV28 and TRBJ1-4, with no clear D. Germline V gene lookup returns CDR1 MDHEN and CDR2 SYDVKM. The CDR3 contains 14 residues. The germline V and J ends were trimmed by 3 bases and 0 bases, with 5 bases remaining between them. The CDR3 protein is CASSFGSTNEKLFF. CDR3 DNA: TGTGCCAGCAGTTTCGGTTCAACTAATGAAAAACTGTTTTTT.

This clone showed up many times. The chain is built from TRBV28 and TRBJ2-3; TRBD2 is a possible D gene (5 bases). Between the trimmed V and J ends, which lost 10 bases and 3 bases, there was a span of 11 bases. The CDR3 totals 12 residues. CDR1 MDHEN and CDR2 SYDVKM come from the germline V gene. CDR3 in DNA: TGTGCCACCTTTCGAGGGACAGATACGCAGTATTTT. As protein: CATFRGTDTQYF.

This clone was picked up many times. J is TRBJ2-1 and V is TRBV12-3 or TRBV12-4; TRBD2 agrees at 8 bases. J gave up 0 bases and V 5 bases, and 6 bases lay outside the gene matches. The CDR3 runs 16 residues. This CDR3 is CASSPTGTSSYNEQFF. In DNA form, the CDR3 reads TGTGCCAGCAGTCCAACCGGGACTAGCTCCTACAATGAGCAGTTCTTC.

Ten or more counts support this clone. The gene calls are TRBV5-8 and TRBJ1-4; 7 nucleotides line up with TRBD1. The junction had 3 bases not matched to a gene; V was cut back by 4 bases and J by 0 bases. The CDR3 runs 15 residues. The germline gives CDR1 SGHTS, CDR2 YDEGEE. CDR3 in amino acids: CASSPGTATNEKLFF. The CDR3 nucleotides read TGTGCCAGCAGCCCCGGGACAGCAACTAATGAAAAACTGTTTTTT.

This clone was seen only a few times. The chain joins TRBV6-2 or TRBV6-3 to TRBJ2-3; TRBD2 agrees at 13 bases. Germline CDR1 is MNHEY and CDR2 is SVGEGT. Unmatched junction bases numbered 19, after V lost 4 bases and J lost 6 bases. The CDR3 is 20 residues long. CDR3 amino acids: CASSSRTSGSLPSVWDTQYF. CDR3 nucleotide sequence: TGTGCCAGCAGTTCCAGGACTAGCGGGAGTTTGCCTTCTGTGTGGGATACGCAGTATTTT.

This clone was counted ten times or more. V gene TRBV20-1 combines with J gene TRBJ2-3, with 10 bases aligning to TRBD2. The length of the CDR3 is 18 residues. V gave up 5 bases and J gave up 2 bases; unmatched junction bases: 16. Germline lookup yields CDR1 DFQATT and CDR2 SNEGSKA (reference sequence). CDR3 region: CSAPDTATSGTDTDTQYF. The DNA for the CDR3 is TGCAGTGCTCCCGATACGGCTACTAGCGGGACAGACACAGATACGCAGTATTTT.

This clone was recorded many times. The same CDR3 can be traced to other DNA sequences in this sample. The gene calls are TRBV2 and TRBJ1-5, with D uncertain. Germline V gene lookup returns CDR1 SNHLY and CDR2 FYNNEI. V was pared by 3 bases and J by 7 bases, with 13 bases between. The CDR3 sequence is 14 residues long. Written as DNA, the CDR3 is TGTGCCAGCAGTGACCTGGGCCGTATGCAGCCCCAGCATTTT. Residues: CASSDLGRMQPQHF.

This clone was picked up many times. This sequence joins TRBV25-1 and TRBJ2-3, with 13 bases fitting TRBD2. J gave up 4 bases and V 6 bases, and 1 base lay outside the gene matches. Germline V gene lookup returns CDR1 MGHDK and CDR2 SYGVNS. The CDR3 sequence is 14 residues long. CDR3 sequence: CASRLAGGPDTQYF. The CDR3 nucleotides are TGTGCCAGCAGACTAGCGGGAGGGCCAGATACGCAGTATTTT.

There are many counts of this clone. The chain links TRBV12-3 or TRBV12-4 to TRBJ2-2; D might be TRBD2 (6 bases). The CDR3 is 15 amino acids. V dropped 3 bases and J dropped 2 bases, with 10 bases sitting between them. Here the CDR3 reads CASSLGTSNTGELFF. The DNA for the CDR3 is TGTGCCAGCAGTTTGGGGACTTCAAACACCGGGGAGCTGTTTTTT.

The V call is TRBV30, the J call TRBJ1-2; the D is unclear. The V gene lost 4 bases and the J gene lost 6 bases, with 15 bases spanning the gap. The CDR3 has 13 residues. Germline assignment: CDR1 GTSNPN and CDR2 SVGIG (reference sequence). The CDR3 DNA reads as TGTGCCTGGAAAGGTACAGACTCTGATGGCTACACCTTC. This encodes CAWKGTDSDGYTF. Based on the CDR3 plus reference TRBV30 and TRBJ1-2, the full variable domain is SQTIHQWPATLVQPVGSPLSLECTVEGTSNPNLYWYRQAAGRGLQLLFYSVGIGQISSEVPQNLSASRPQDRQFILSSKKLLLSDSGFYLCAWKGTDSDGYTFGSGTRLTVV.

By frequency in the sample, this clone is medium-sized. The chain couples TRBV20-1 to TRBJ1-2; D remains unclear. V dropped 0 bases and J dropped 0 bases, with 5 bases sitting between them. The CDR3 loop spans 13 amino acids. CDR1 is DFQATT and CDR2 is SNEGSKA in the germline V gene (reference sequence). The CDR3 spells CSARDAANYGYTF. The CDR3 DNA reads as TGCAGTGCTAGAGATGCAGCTAACTATGGCTACACCTTC.

Within the sample, this clone is medium-sized (0.01 to 0.1%). This CDR3 reads CSARGGSEYNEQFF. The DNA of the CDR3 is TGCAGTGCTAGAGGCGGGAGCGAGTACAATGAGCAGTTCTTC. This chain uses TRBV20-1 with TRBJ2-1; 7 nucleotides match TRBD2. Trimming cost V 1 base and J 4 bases; bases outside gene matches: 4. The CDR3 spans 14 residues. Germline CDR1 and CDR2: DFQATT and SNEGSKA (reference sequence).

This clone was observed at least ten times. The J gene is TRBJ2-1, the V gene TRBV20-1, with 9 nucleotides matching TRBD2. The CDR3 totals 15 residues. The germline V gene has CDR1 DFQATT and CDR2 SNEGSKA (reference sequence). V trimming: 5 bases; J trimming: 4 bases; junction bases outside the gene matches: 9. In DNA form, the CDR3 reads TGCAGTGCTCGTAGCGGGAGCGTTCTATACAATGAGCAGTTCTTC. Translation: CSARSGSVLYNEQFF.

Only a few counts were recorded for this clone. The chain carries TRBV6-1 and TRBJ2-3, with D possibly called TRBD1 or TRBD2 (6 bases each). Trimming removed 3 bases from V and 2 bases from J, with 12 bases in between. The CDR3 extends over 15 amino acids. Germline V gene data show CDR1 as MNHNS and CDR2 as SASEGT. The CDR3 reads CASSEGAGSTDTQYF. The CDR3 DNA follows: TGTGCCAGCAGTGAGGGGGCGGGGTCCACAGATACGCAGTATTTT.

The V call is TRBV2, the J call TRBJ2-6, with D possibly being TRBD2 (7 bases). The CDR3 contains 21 residues. V lost 4 bases, J lost 2 bases, and 27 bases lay in between. Germline V gene data show CDR1 as SNHLY and CDR2 as FYNNEI. The CDR3 DNA follows: TGTGCCAGCAGTGGGTGGTCGAGGGGGGAGGGTGGTGGCGCTGGGGCCAACGTCCTGACTTTC. It codes for CASSGWSRGEGGGAGANVLTF.

The chain has TRBV5-5 and TRBJ1-4; D unclear. Germline V CDR1 and CDR2: SGHKS, YYEKEE (reference sequence). This CDR3 is built from 18 residues. The V end was cut by 4 bases, the J end by 2 bases, with 21 bases between. CDR3 coding DNA: TGTGCCAGCAGCCGGACGTGTGGGGTTTTAGCTACTAATGAAAAACTGTTTTTT. It translates to CASSRTCGVLATNEKLFF.